The T cell receptor beta chain under discussion was sequenced for a study of read filtering for tumor transcriptome and immune sequencing. The CDR3 extends over 12 amino acids. V lost 1 base to trimming and J lost 8 bases, with 6 bases between them. From germline, CDR1 is PRHDT and CDR2 FYEKMQ (reference sequence). This clonotype was seen repeatedly, ten times or more. The antigen remains unidentified. This library used 300 to 450 ng RNA and molecular barcoded adaptors spanning alpha/delta and beta/gamma chains. MiXCR, applied by TCRdb to the reads, yields one record per CDR3 protein. Among around 26,000 distinct CDR3 sequences listed, 13% to 15% were seen once. Study results and limitations: Without single-read clonotypes, shared clonotype proportions correlated more between IR-seq and RNA-seq.

Sequencing input: a population of CD138-negative cells sorted from bone marrow. The sequence was obtained from a donor at least 40 years old with multiple myeloma. The gene calls are TRBV13 and TRBJ2-1, with no clear D. CDR3 residues: CASSLASDEQFF. The CDR3 DNA sequence: TGTGCCAGCAGCTTAGCTTCAGATGAGCAGTTCTTC.